This T cell receptor (beta chain) is drawn from a study of CD8 T cells in Susac syndrome. Negative magnetic isolation gave CD8+ and CD4+ cells; FACS enriched CD8+ TEMRA. This clonotype was seen a few times. The CDR3 spans 10 residues. Trimming removed 6 bases at V and 4 bases at J, with 4 bases between. Per germline, CDR1 MNHNS and CDR2 SASEGT. After extraction with the RNeasy kit, roughly 0.45 to 1 ug of the RNA was reverse transcribed using random hexamers. TCRdb re-analysed the immunoSEQ multiplex PCR reads in MiXCR, keeping a single row per CDR3 protein. The data hold 100,000 to 150,000 distinct CDR3 sequences, with around 85% observed a single time.

This receptor was taken from a human donor with multiple sclerosis. V is TRBV6-1 and J is TRBJ2-7; D not certain. Sequencing was performed on CD8+ T cells from PBMCs. CDR3 sequence reads: CASSLYEQYF. CDR3 coding DNA: TGTGCCAGCAGCCTTTACGAGCAGTACTTC.